The 12 T cell receptor beta chains presented below share a single source sample, sequenced in a study of cytomegalovirus exposure and HLA in healthy donors. Assay: immunoSEQ multiplex PCR; the TCRdb copy retains only in-frame clones and omits some. The profile shows 90,000 or so clones, approximately 96% of them singletons. The sample comprised PBMCs. Receptors originate from a man between 18 and 35 years old in good health and CMV-seronegative.

The rearrangement links TRBV29-1 to TRBJ1-5; D remains unclear. In germline, CDR1 is SQVTM, CDR2 ANQGSEA. This CDR3 region has 13 residues. V was cut by 4 bases and J by 6 bases, with 13 bases left in between. The CDR3 loop reads CSVADGGGQPQHF. CDR3 bases: TGCAGCGTTGCGGACGGAGGAGGTCAGCCCCAGCATTTT. The whole variable domain, remainder taken from reference TRBV29-1 and TRBJ1-5, is SAVISQKPSRDICQRGTSLTIQCQVDSQVTMMFWYRQQPGQSLTLIATANQGSEATYESGFVIDKFPISRPNLTFSTLTVSNMSPEDSSIYLCSVADGGGQPQHFGDGTRLSIL.

This rearrangement joins TRBV10-3 to TRBJ2-3; D possibly corresponds to TRBD1 (5 bases). V shed 2 bases and J shed 1 base, with 7 bases lying between them. The CDR3 runs 14 residues. Looked up from germline, CDR1 is ENHRY and CDR2 is SYGVKD. The CDR3 reads CAISEGRGTDTQYF. In nucleotides, the CDR3 is TGTGCCATCAGTGAGGGCAGGGGCACAGATACGCAGTATTTT.

This chain joins TRBV19 and TRBJ2-1; 13 bases line up with TRBD2. The CDR3 has 13 amino acids. V lost 10 bases, J lost 13 bases, and 10 bases stayed unmatched. Germline CDR1 reads LNHDA; CDR2 reads SQIVND (reference sequence). The CDR3 nucleotides are TGTGCCACCGGACTAGCGGGAGTGGTGGTCCAGTTCTTC. Encoded protein: CATGLAGVVVQFF.

V and J are TRBV9 and TRBJ1-4, with 7 bases fitting TRBD1. This CDR3 has 15 residues. The germline CDR1 and CDR2 sequences are SGDLS and YYNGEE. V lost 0 bases to trimming and J lost 6 bases; unmatched junction nucleotides: 5. The CDR3 DNA follows: TGTGCCAGCAGCGTAGCAGGCAGGGGGTATGAAAAACTGTTTTTT. It is translated as CASSVAGRGYEKLFF. The full variable domain, its missing parts supplied by reference TRBV9 and TRBJ1-4, is DSGVTQTPKHLITATGQRVTLRCSPRSGDLSVYWYQQSLDQGLQFLIQYYNGEERAKGNILERFSAQQFPDLHSELNLSSLELGDSALYFCASSVAGRGYEKLFFGSGTQLSVL.

This rearrangement joins TRBV7-3 to TRBJ2-6; possibly TRBD2 for D (6 bases). CDR1 is SGHTA, CDR2 FQGTGA, per germline. The CDR3 runs to 20 residues. Between the trimmed V and J ends, which lost 5 bases and 0 bases, there was a span of 23 bases. The CDR3 region has the DNA TGTGCCAGCAGCCCGAGTCCCCGCCGGGGGTACTACTCTGGGGCCAACGTCCTGACTTTC. Encoded protein: CASSPSPRRGYYSGANVLTF.

The chain carries TRBV6-5 and TRBJ1-1, with D possibly TRBD1 on 5 matching bases. V was cut by 2 bases and J by 5 bases, with 9 bases left in between. Germline V gene data show CDR1 as MNHEY and CDR2 as SVGAGI. CDR3 length: 13 residues. The CDR3 nucleotides are TGTGCCAGCAGTTACCAGGGTGGAACTGAAGCTTTCTTT. This codes for CASSYQGGTEAFF.

This chain links TRBV19 with TRBJ1-1, with D unclear. This CDR3 comprises 15 residues. The V gene's germline CDR1 is LNHDA and CDR2 SQIVND (reference sequence). The V gene lost 2 bases and the J gene lost 4 bases, with 14 bases spanning the gap. CDR3 bases: TGTGCCAGTAGTATAAGCGGGCAGGCGGGCACTGAAGCTTTCTTT. Its translation is CASSISGQAGTEAFF.

This clone was detected once. V gene TRBV6-5 combines with J gene TRBJ2-5; 8 nucleotides match TRBD2. The CDR3 extends over 15 amino acids. Germline V gene lookup returns CDR1 MNHEY and CDR2 SVGAGI. V shed 5 bases and J 1 base; nucleotides not matched to a gene: 6. DNA for the CDR3: TGTGCCAGCAGTCCTATAGCGGGAAGCCAAGAGACCCAGTACTTC. Residues: CASSPIAGSQETQYF.

The chain recombines TRBV30 with TRBJ1-2; D call uncertain. The CDR3 is 14 residues long. The germline V gene encodes CDR1 GTSNPN and CDR2 SVGIG (reference sequence). V was cut by 0 bases and J by 7 bases, with 15 bases left in between. The CDR3 DNA reads as TGTGCCTGGAGTGTATCTTTGGGGAGAGGTGGCTACACCTTC. Translating gives CAWSVSLGRGGYTF.

The rearrangement uses TRBV18 and TRBJ1-1, with 9 bases identical to TRBD1. Germline loops: CDR1 KGHSH, CDR2 LQKENI. Trimming took 3 bases from V and 3 from J; bases not matched to a gene: 2. The CDR3 has 14 residues. The CDR3 DNA sequence: TGTGCCAGCTCACCGACAGGGGGGGACACTGAAGCTTTCTTT. Protein: CASSPTGGDTEAFF. The variable domain in full, with the rest retrieved from reference TRBV18 and TRBJ1-1, is NAGVMQNPRHLVRRRGQEARLRCSPMKGHSHVYWYRQLPEEGLKFMVYLQKENIIDESGMPKERFSAEFPKEGPSILRIQQVVRGDSAAYFCASSPTGGDTEAFFGQGTRLTVV.

The chain combines TRBV2 with TRBJ1-2, with D possibly matching TRBD1 (6 bases). Trimming shortened V by 6 bases and J by 0 bases, and 14 bases separated the two germline ends. The germline CDR1 and CDR2 sequences are SNHLY and FYNNEI. The CDR3 totals 15 residues. CDR3 nucleotides: TGTGCCAGCAGCCTGACAGGCGCCTCTAACTATGGCTACACCTTC. Translating gives CASSLTGASNYGYTF.

The chain joins TRBV19 to TRBJ1-5; 9 nucleotides align to TRBD1. CDR3 size: 13 residues. Looked up from germline, CDR1 is LNHDA and CDR2 is SQIVND (reference sequence). V trimming: 10 bases; J trimming: 5 bases; junction bases outside the gene matches: 6. CDR3: CATRTGDYQPQHF. CDR3 coding DNA: TGTGCCACCCGGACAGGGGACTATCAGCCCCAGCATTTT.